This is a list of T cell receptor beta chains from one sample in a study of blood T cell repertoires in COVID-19. TCRdb's copy holds only in-frame clones and misses some; the assay was immunoSEQ multiplex PCR. In the table there are about 220,000 clones, more than 80% of which are singletons. Sequencing was done on a sample of PBMCs or T cells enriched from blood (not recorded which). These TCRs come from a woman aged 18-29 years in a cohort exposed to, infected with or recovered from COVID-19 (not recorded which). CDR3s include the opening cysteine and the closing phenylalanine or tryptophan. The D gene is left open where the match is weak. Size tells how often a clone was seen (once, few, many) or the class of an expanded clone, and some rows leave it out.

d_call,j_call,clone_size,v_call,cdr3_aa,cdr3_nt
.,TRBJ1-1,.,TRBV7-3,CASSLFSGGNTEAFF,TGTGCCAGCAGCTTATTTAGCGGTGGCAACACTGAAGCTTTCTTT
.,TRBJ1-1,.,TRBV6-5,CASSYRGGSEAFF,TGTGCCAGCAGTTACAGGGGAGGGTCCGAAGCTTTCTTT
.,TRBJ1-2,.,TRBV18,CASSTYSGESIGYTF,TGTGCCAGCTCAACTTACAGTGGCGAGTCGATTGGCTACACCTTC
TRBD2,TRBJ2-3,.,TRBV10-1,CASSEGLAGGSDTQYF,TGCGCCAGCAGTGAAGGACTAGCGGGAGGTTCGGATACGCAGTATTTT
TRBD1,TRBJ2-7,.,TRBV23-1,CASSRDRGVLSYEQYF,TGCGCCAGCAGTCGGGACAGGGGCGTTCTCTCCTACGAGCAGTACTTC
.,TRBJ1-3,.,TRBV9,CASSVSRGNTIYF,TGTGCCAGCAGCGTAAGCAGAGGGAACACCATATATTTT
TRBD1,TRBJ1-5,.,TRBV23-1,CASSQLGQSSGPQHF,TGCGCCAGCAGTCAATTGGGACAGTCCTCGGGGCCCCAGCATTTT
.,TRBJ2-5,.,TRBV5-1,CASSLGLANQETQYF,TGCGCCAGCAGCTTGGGTCTAGCGAATCAAGAGACCCAGTACTTC
.,TRBJ1-1,few,TRBV2,CASSGERNTEAFF,TGTGCCAGCAGTGGAGAGAGGAACACTGAAGCTTTCTTT
.,TRBJ2-3,.,TRBV15,CATSREAAGSTDTQYF,TGTGCCACCAGCAGAGAGGCAGCGGGTAGCACAGATACGCAGTATTTT
.,TRBJ1-2,.,TRBV24-1,CATSASRTSVDGNYGYTF,TGTGCCACCAGTGCATCGAGGACAAGCGTGGATGGTAACTATGGCTACACCTTC
TRBD1,TRBJ2-7,.,TRBV5-4,CASSFEPDRVTYEQYF,TGTGCCAGCAGCTTCGAGCCGGACAGGGTCACCTACGAGCAGTACTTC
.,TRBJ2-1,.,TRBV2,CATGPTGSQFF,TGTGCCACCGGCCCTACAGGGTCGCAGTTCTTC
.,TRBJ1-4,.,TRBV5-1,CASSKEDPATNEKLFF,TGCGCCAGCAGCAAGGAGGACCCTGCAACTAATGAAAAACTGTTTTTT
.,TRBJ2-5,once,TRBV20-1,CSASEQETQYF,TGCAGTGCTAGCGAGCAAGAGACCCAGTACTTC
.,TRBJ1-6,.,TRBV7-2,CASSTTLRGNVSPLHF,TGTGCCAGCAGCACCACCTTAAGGGGAAATGTTTCACCCCTCCACTTT
TRBD2,TRBJ2-1,.,TRBV20-1,CSASALLAGGYNEQFF,TGCAGTGCTAGTGCCCTGCTAGCGGGGGGATACAATGAGCAGTTCTTC
TRBD2,TRBJ2-2,once,TRBV28,CASRMGGKYTGELFF,TGTGCCAGCAGGATGGGGGGGAAATACACCGGGGAGCTGTTTTTT
.,TRBJ2-1,.,TRBV4-2,CASSFRGRSSYNEQFF,TGTGCCAGCAGCTTTCGGGGGAGGAGCTCCTACAATGAGCAGTTCTTC
TRBD1,TRBJ2-3,.,TRBV10-3,CAISGGRGTVNTQYF,TGTGCCATCAGTGGTGGCAGGGGGACAGTAAATACGCAGTATTTT
.,TRBJ2-1,.,TRBV9,CASSVQTLYNEQFF,TGTGCCAGCAGCGTCCAGACTCTATACAATGAGCAGTTCTTC
TRBD1,TRBJ2-7,.,TRBV28,CASSPRWTGGNEQYF,TGTGCCAGCAGTCCCCGGTGGACAGGGGGCAACGAGCAGTACTTC
.,TRBJ1-6,.,TRBV18,CASSPSPDNRSSPLHF,TGTGCCAGCTCACCATCGCCCGACAATCGTAGTTCACCCCTCCACTTT
TRBD2,TRBJ2-1,.,TRBV11-3,CASSLTSGTSYNEQFF,TGTGCCAGCAGCTTAACGAGCGGGACGTCCTACAATGAGCAGTTCTTC
.,TRBJ1-1,once,TRBV19,CASRSQGFTEAFF,TGTGCCAGTAGGAGTCAGGGGTTCACTGAAGCTTTCTTT
TRBD1,TRBJ2-1,.,TRBV6-1,CASSESYRGNEQFF,TGTGCCAGCAGTGAATCTTACAGGGGGAATGAGCAGTTCTTC
.,TRBJ1-3,.,TRBV2,CASSGHRVEPGNTIYF,TGTGCCAGCAGTGGGCACAGGGTAGAGCCTGGAAACACCATATATTTT
TRBD2,TRBJ2-1,few,TRBV5-1,CASWGGSSSYNEQFF,TGCGCCAGCTGGGGCGGGAGTTCGTCCTACAATGAGCAGTTCTTC
TRBD1,TRBJ1-1,once,TRBV20-1,CSAGKGQAAFF,TGCAGTGCTGGAAAGGGACAGGCGGCTTTCTTT
TRBD2,TRBJ2-7,.,TRBV13,CASSLGGLAGTYEQYF,TGTGCCAGCAGCTTAGGGGGACTAGCGGGAACCTACGAGCAGTACTTC
.,TRBJ2-2,.,TRBV11-3,CASSGGTVSTGELFF,TGTGCCAGCAGCGGAGGGACAGTTTCCACCGGGGAGCTGTTTTTT
TRBD1,TRBJ2-7,.,TRBV3-1/TRBV3-2,CASSPTGGSYEQYF,TGTGCCAGCAGCCCGACAGGGGGCTCCTACGAGCAGTACTTC
TRBD2,TRBJ2-1,.,TRBV2,CASSPTGGIYNEQFF,TGTGCCAGCAGCCCGACGGGGGGGATTTACAATGAGCAGTTCTTC
.,TRBJ1-1,once,TRBV28,CATIRGGADEAFF,TGTGCCACGATTAGGGGGGGGGCGGATGAAGCTTTCTTT
.,TRBJ2-2,.,TRBV2,CASRPENTGELFF,TGTGCCAGCAGACCAGAGAACACCGGGGAGCTGTTTTTT
.,TRBJ1-1,.,TRBV18,CASSPPHGGSTEAFF,TGTGCCAGCTCGCCCCCTCACGGGGGGTCCACTGAAGCTTTCTTT
TRBD2,TRBJ2-1,.,TRBV3-1/TRBV3-2,CASSQVGRESYNEQFF,TGTGCCAGCAGCCAAGTAGGGCGGGAGTCCTACAATGAGCAGTTCTTC
TRBD1,TRBJ2-2,.,TRBV5-5,CASRSGGVRANTGELFF,TGTGCCAGCAGGTCAGGGGGCGTAAGGGCGAACACCGGGGAGCTGTTTTTT
.,TRBJ1-2,.,TRBV4-1,CASSPQGLGNYGYTF,TGCGCCAGCAGCCCACAGGGACTAGGTAACTATGGCTACACCTTC
TRBD1,TRBJ1-2,.,TRBV19,CASRNRGVVANYGYTF,TGTGCCAGTAGGAACAGGGGGGTAGTTGCTAACTATGGCTACACCTTC